This TCR beta chain is drawn from a study of post-analysis software for immune sequencing data. For the study at large: There were relapsing-remitting, secondary progressive and progressive-relapsing multiple sclerosis among the disease courses included. General study results and limits: Under the F measure, samples that were prepared in one batch clustered strongly together. Comparison of patients with controls showed a handful of TRBV segments more frequent in patients, TRBV5-6, TRBV5-1 and TRBV20-1 among them. Controls had significantly higher normalized Chao1 diversity than multiple sclerosis patients.

This clonotype was seen many times. Its specificity is unknown. Germline V gene data show CDR1 as MRHNA and CDR2 as SNTAGT. The CDR3 is 13 amino acids. V lost 0 bases to trimming and J lost 2 bases, with 4 bases between them. TCR beta cDNA libraries had unique molecular identifiers. Around 460,000 cDNA molecules came from 1 to 10 million T cells. TCRdb itself ran the PCR reads through MiXCR, one entry per CDR3 protein. The sample has about 560,000 distinct CDR3 sequences; 40% to 50% are singletons. The sample taken for sequencing was blood. The sequence derives from a girl aged 5-17 years with multiple sclerosis. The chain uses TRBV6-4 and TRBJ1-2; no reliable D call. CDR3 protein: CASSDSDNYGYTF. CDR3 sequence (DNA): TGTGCCAGCAGTGACTCGGACAACTATGGCTACACCTTC.